The 7 T cell receptor beta chains presented below share a single source sample, sequenced in a study of shared clonotypes between healthy human individuals. The table came from immunoSEQ multiplex PCR; TCRdb's copy has only in-frame clones and leaves some out. The sample holds roughly 2.2 million clones; roughly 92% are singletons and the top ten take 0.37%. Sequencing was performed on naive CD4+ T cells from PBMCs. This sample's subset: CD45RA+ positively selected. These receptors were collected from a man aged 18 to 30 in good health. Some clones in this sample may be carry-over from other donors' samples.

The V and J genes are TRBV27 and TRBJ2-5; D possibly matches TRBD1 or TRBD2 (6 bases each). This CDR3 spans 15 amino acids. The germline gives CDR1 MNHEY, CDR2 SMNVEV (reference sequence). V dropped 3 bases and J dropped 7 bases, with 18 bases sitting between them. Here the CDR3 reads CASSFRGAIPGTQYF. The CDR3 DNA reads TGTGCCAGCAGTTTTAGGGGGGCTATCCCAGGGACCCAGTACTTC.

The chain links TRBV30 to TRBJ1-2, with D perhaps matching TRBD1 (5 bases). The CDR3 totals 19 residues. Germline CDR1 GTSNPN, CDR2 SVGIG (reference sequence). V lost 0 bases and J 0 bases, leaving 23 bases between the germline ends. DNA for the CDR3: TGTGCCTGGAGTGTACTCCCAAGACCGGGACGGAGACCTAACTATGGCTACACCTTC. Protein sequence: CAWSVLPRPGRRPNYGYTF.

This clone was counted once. This rearrangement joins TRBV5-6 to TRBJ1-2; D is ambiguous. The CDR3 sequence is 12 residues long. V gave up 3 bases and J gave up 6 bases, with 9 bases separating them. CDR1 is SGHDT and CDR2 is YYEEEE in the germline V gene. CDR3 bases: TGTGCCAGCAGCTCCCCCCTGCATGGCTACACCTTC. Protein: CASSSPLHGYTF.

The V and J genes are TRBV7-2 and TRBJ2-1; D might be TRBD1 (6 bases). The V end was cut by 5 bases, the J end by 9 bases, with 23 bases between. In germline, CDR1 is SGHTA, CDR2 FQGNSA. This CDR3 is built from 16 residues. This chain's CDR3 is CASSLALPGLGAEQFF. In nucleotides, the CDR3 is TGTGCCAGCAGCCTCGCCCTACCGGGGTTGGGGGCTGAGCAGTTCTTC.

The V and J genes are TRBV2 and TRBJ2-7, with D perhaps given as TRBD1 or TRBD2 (5 bases each). Germline CDR1 SNHLY, CDR2 FYNNEI. The CDR3 loop spans 11 amino acids. The V end lost 6 bases, the J end lost 8 bases, and 11 bases lay between the germline ends. This CDR3 is CASRPEGQQYF. CDR3 DNA sequence: TGTGCCAGCAGGCCAGAGGGGCAGCAGTACTTC.

The J gene is TRBJ1-4, the V gene TRBV18, with 7 bases fitting TRBD1. CDR3 size: 15 residues. V lost 4 bases and J lost 6; bases outside the gene matches: 8. CDR1 and CDR2 (germline): KGHSH, LQKENI. The CDR3 is CASSRLTGKDEKLFF. The CDR3, as DNA: TGTGCCAGCTCACGTCTGACAGGGAAGGATGAAAAACTGTTTTTT.

The chain combines TRBV11-2 with TRBJ2-5; D gene unclear. CDR1 and CDR2 (germline): SGHAT, FQNNGV. The CDR3 has 11 residues. V was cut by 4 bases and J by 5 bases, with 5 bases left in between. The CDR3 nucleotides are TGTGCCAGCAGCTACCGGGAGACCCAGTACTTC. Protein: CASSYRETQYF.